This record looks at one T cell receptor (beta chain) sequence and its context. Different DNA sequences within this sample yield the same CDR3. Per sorted-subset replicate PCR, input was around 200 ng DNA, representing around 30,000 T cell genomes. TCRdb's copy holds only in-frame clones and misses some; the assay was immunoSEQ multiplex PCR. The sample yields about 2.3 million clones, over 90% seen once. The data were obtained in a study of shared clonotypes between healthy human individuals. Adults of Caucasian background living in Nashville, Tennessee made up all donors. In germline, CDR1 is MDHEN, CDR2 SYDVKM. The CDR3 is 13 amino acids. Trimming removed 6 bases at V and 3 bases at J, with 11 bases between.

The sample was naive CD4+ T cells from PBMCs. As to subset: CD45RA+ positively selected. The rearrangement joins TRBV28 to TRBJ1-2; D might be TRBD1 (6 bases). The clonotype originates from a man younger than 35 in good health. Some clones in this sample may be carry-over from other donors' samples. The CDR3 DNA is TGTGCCAGCAGCCGAGGACAGTACTATGGCTACACCTTC. This codes for CASSRGQYYGYTF.